One sample yielded the 29 T cell receptor beta chains listed below, sequenced in a study of T cell repertoires in cytomegalovirus infection. Antigen specificity for these receptors is unknown. TCRdb re-analysed the reads in MiXCR, keeping a single row per CDR3 protein. In the table there are about a million distinct CDR3 sequences, less than 40% of which are singletons. The specimen was cultured CD8+ T cells from PBMCs, collected from culture after CMV antigen stimulation. The receptors stem from a human donor in good health (CMV status not recorded). Some clones in this sample may be carry-over from other donors' samples.

The V call is TRBV19, the J call TRBJ1-6, with a weak D call TRBD1 (5 bases). V shed 2 bases and J shed 7 bases, with 9 bases lying between them. The CDR3 has 14 amino acids. Per the germline V gene, CDR1 is LNHDA and CDR2 is SQIVND (reference sequence). The CDR3 nucleotides read TGTGCCAGTAGTATACAGGGAGGGAATTCACCCCTCCACTTT. Translation: CASSIQGGNSPLHF.

The chain employs TRBV14 and TRBJ2-1, with D possibly TRBD2 on 7 matching bases. CDR1 SGHDN and CDR2 FVKESK come from the germline V gene. V was trimmed by 2 bases and J by 4 bases, leaving 12 bases between them. The CDR3 is made up of 15 amino acids. CDR3 protein: CASSQLGGPYNEQFF. CDR3 DNA sequence: TGTGCCAGCAGCCAACTGGGGGGGCCATACAATGAGCAGTTCTTC. The variable domain in full, completed from reference TRBV14 and TRBJ2-1, reads EAGVTQFPSHSVIEKGQTVTLRCDPISGHDNLYWYRRVMGKEIKFLLHFVKESKQDESGMPNNRFLAERTGGTYSTLKVQPAELEDSGVYFCASSQLGGPYNEQFFGPGTRLTVL.

This sequence joins TRBV6-2 or TRBV6-3 and TRBJ2-3, with no clear D. V lost 2 bases to trimming and J lost 2 bases, with 11 bases between them. CDR3 size: 15 residues. From germline, CDR1 is MNHEY and CDR2 SVGEGT. CDR3 coding DNA: TGTGCCAGCAGTTACGCGTCAGACCCCACAGATACGCAGTATTTT. Protein sequence: CASSYASDPTDTQYF.

The chain employs TRBV7-9 and TRBJ2-5, with 7 positions matching TRBD1. Germline trimming cut 0 bases from V and 1 base from J; bases unmatched to any gene: 8. Germline V lookup: CDR1 SEHNR, CDR2 FQNEAQ (reference sequence). The CDR3 sequence is 17 residues long. CDR3 DNA: TGTGCCAGCAGCTTAGCCCTCCGACAGGGCCCCCAAGAGACCCAGTACTTC. This sequence encodes CASSLALRQGPQETQYF.

The CDR3 DNA reads as TGTGCCAGCAGTGAATACTCATGGAAGGGGCCCGGGGAGCTGTTTTTT. This gives the protein CASSEYSWKGPGELFF. The gene calls are TRBV6-1 and TRBJ2-2, with a weak D call TRBD1 (5 bases). The germline V gene has CDR1 MNHNS and CDR2 SASEGT. Trimming stripped 2 bases from V and 6 bases from J, with 16 bases between. The CDR3 has 16 amino acids.

This clonotype occurred a few times. The chain couples TRBV29-1 to TRBJ1-2; D possibly corresponds to TRBD1 (5 bases). The CDR3 consists of 13 residues. The ends were cut back, 5 bases at V and 2 bases at J, with 12 bases in the middle. Germline lookup yields CDR1 SQVTM and CDR2 ANQGSEA. The CDR3 bases are TGCAGCGTTCAGGACACAGAAAACTATGGCTACACCTTC. This sequence encodes CSVQDTENYGYTF.

Only one count was recorded for this clonotype. V and J are TRBV7-4 and TRBJ2-1; no firm D call. V lost 1 base, J lost 8 bases, and 15 bases lay in between. The CDR3 extends over 15 amino acids. Germline CDR1 reads SGHVT; CDR2 reads SQSDAQ. CDR3 DNA sequence: TGTGCCAGCAGCTTAGACCGCGGCCTCCCCGATGAGCAGTTCTTC. This sequence encodes CASSLDRGLPDEQFF.

The chain carries TRBV6-1 and TRBJ2-3, with D perhaps TRBD2 (6 bases). Deletions cut 6 bases from V and 5 bases from J, with 9 bases between. Germline CDR1 is MNHNS and CDR2 is SASEGT. The CDR3 totals 12 residues. CDR3 bases: TGTGCCAGCAGGGGGACTTTAGATACGCAGTATTTT. Protein: CASRGTLDTQYF.

This clonotype showed up many times. The chain carries TRBV29-1 and TRBJ2-2, with 8 bases lining up with TRBD1. V was clipped by 2 bases and J by 7 bases; unmatched bases: 9. The CDR3 is 15 amino acids. Looked up from germline, CDR1 is SQVTM and CDR2 is ANQGSEA. The CDR3 region has the DNA TGCAGCGTTGAATTTACAGGGGGAAAGGTCGGGGAGCTGTTTTTT. Its protein product is CSVEFTGGKVGELFF.

The J gene is TRBJ2-1, the V gene TRBV27; D perhaps matches TRBD1 (5 bases). The germline V gene encodes CDR1 MNHEY and CDR2 SMNVEV (reference sequence). V shed 3 bases and J shed 15 bases, with 15 bases lying between them. The CDR3 is 12 residues long. DNA of the CDR3: TGTGCCAGCAGTTTGGGATCGGTCAGGGTGTTCTTC. Its translation: CASSLGSVRVFF.

This clonotype was counted only a few times. V usage is TRBV7-6 and J usage is TRBJ2-7; D perhaps matches TRBD2 (5 bases). CDR1 and CDR2 (germline): SGHVS, FNYEAQ. The CDR3 has 12 amino acids. The germline V and J ends were trimmed by 5 bases and 3 bases, with 8 bases remaining between them. DNA for the CDR3: TGTGCCAGCAGCGCCGGGGACTACGAGCAGTACTTC. Translated, it gives CASSAGDYEQYF. Complete variable domain (other parts from reference TRBV7-6 and TRBJ2-7): GAGVSQSPRYKVTKRGQDVALRCDPISGHVSLYWYRQALGQGPEFLTYFNYEAQQDKSGLPNDRFSAERPEGSISTLTIQRTEQRDSAMYRCASSAGDYEQYFGPGTRLTVT.

This clonotype has more than one count but fewer than ten. This rearrangement joins TRBV19 to TRBJ2-7; the D gene could be TRBD1 or TRBD2 (5 bases each). CDR1 is LNHDA and CDR2 is SQIVND in the germline V gene (reference sequence). Between the trimmed V and J ends, which lost 0 bases and 3 bases, there was a span of 12 bases. The CDR3 totals 15 residues. CDR3 coding DNA: TGTGCCAGTAGTATAGATGGGGGTTTGGTCTACGAGCAGTACTTC. This sequence encodes CASSIDGGLVYEQYF.

J is TRBJ2-2 and V is TRBV6-5; 7 bases align to TRBD1. The junction had 7 bases not matched to a gene; V was cut back by 6 bases and J by 0 bases. Germline V CDR1 and CDR2: MNHEY, SVGAGI. There are 16 residues in the CDR3. In DNA form, the CDR3 reads TGTGCCAGCAGGTCCAGGGGGTCTACGAACACCGGGGAGCTGTTTTTT. Residues: CASRSRGSTNTGELFF.

The V gene is TRBV6-6, the J gene TRBJ2-7; possible D gene TRBD2, 5 bases. Germline values: CDR1 MNHNY, CDR2 SVGAGI (reference sequence). Trimming stripped 5 bases from V and 4 bases from J, with 18 bases between. The CDR3 is made up of 15 amino acids. CDR3 coding DNA: TGTGCCAGCAGTGAGGGATCCGCGATCCGATACGAGCAGTACGTC. This gives the protein CASSEGSAIRYEQYV.

In its sample, this clonotype was seen many times. The chain has TRBV7-2 and TRBJ2-7; 7 bases line up with TRBD1. J was trimmed by 6 bases and V by 5 bases; bases with no gene match: 7. This CDR3 spans 13 amino acids. CDR1 is SGHTA and CDR2 is FQGNSA in the germline V gene. CDR3 nucleotide sequence: TGTGCCAGCAGCGGAAAACAGGGGAGCGAGCAGTACTTC. Its translation is CASSGKQGSEQYF.

In this sample, this clonotype turned up a few times. This chain joins TRBV11-2 and TRBJ2-1; TRBD1 matches 8 bases. V gave up 5 bases and J gave up 3 bases; unmatched junction bases: 12. The CDR3 length is 17 residues. The V gene's germline CDR1 is SGHAT and CDR2 FQNNGV. The CDR3 loop reads CASSPVSTGAIYNEQFF. The DNA for the CDR3 is TGTGCCAGCAGCCCCGTTTCGACAGGGGCGATCTACAATGAGCAGTTCTTC. The complete variable domain, with remaining parts taken from reference TRBV11-2 and TRBJ2-1, reads EAGVAQSPRYKIIEKRQSVAFWCNPISGHATLYWYQQILGQGPKLLIQFQNNGVVDDSQLPKDRFSAERLKGVDSTLKIQPAKLEDSAVYLCASSPVSTGAIYNEQFFGPGTRLTVL.

This clonotype was observed a handful of times. The chain couples TRBV15 to TRBJ1-4; 7 bases map to TRBD1. The CDR3 loop spans 14 amino acids. After removal of 9 bases from V and 2 bases from J, the junction contained 6 bases not matched to a gene. Per the germline V gene, CDR1 is LNHNV and CDR2 is YYDKDF (reference sequence). The CDR3 is CATSQGGTNEKLFF. The CDR3 coding sequence is TGTGCCACGAGTCAGGGGGGGACTAATGAAAAACTGTTTTTT.

The chain is built from TRBV27 and TRBJ1-2, with a tentative D call TRBD1 (5 bases). CDR3 size: 14 residues. Looked up from germline, CDR1 is MNHEY and CDR2 is SMNVEV (reference sequence). V shed 3 bases and J shed 4 bases, with 12 bases lying between them. CDR3 nucleotides: TGTGCCAGCAGTTTCGGCAGGGAGGCCTATGGCTACACCTTC. It codes for CASSFGREAYGYTF.

V usage is TRBV27 and J usage is TRBJ1-5; D gene unclear. V was clipped by 2 bases and J by 2 bases, with 7 bases between them. Germline-derived CDR1 and CDR2 are MNHEY and SMNVEV (reference sequence). This CDR3 has 14 amino acids. CDR3 DNA sequence: TGTGCCAGCAGTTTAGAGGACGGCAATCAGCCCCAGCATTTT. This translates into CASSLEDGNQPQHF.

On this clonotype: A read error may produce the germline difference seen at one junction end. The chain carries TRBV10-3 and TRBJ2-6; D could derive from TRBD1 or TRBD2 (5 bases each). Per the germline V gene, CDR1 is ENHRY and CDR2 is SYGVKD. This CDR3 spans 18 amino acids. The CDR3 coding sequence is TGTGCCACCCTTGGACGGGACGTCCACCTTTCTGGGGCCAACGTCCCGACTTTC. This encodes CATLGRDVHLSGANVPTF.

The chain recombines TRBV28 with TRBJ1-2; D might be TRBD1 (6 bases). Trimming pared 3 bases from V and 6 bases from J, leaving 14 bases between. Germline CDR1 reads MDHEN; CDR2 reads SYDVKM. The length of the CDR3 is 14 residues. The DNA of the CDR3 is TGTGCCAGCAGTTTCATACAGGGATTAGATGGCTACACCTTC. It encodes CASSFIQGLDGYTF.

This chain uses TRBV2 with TRBJ1-1; D perhaps matches TRBD1 (5 bases). Germline V gene data show CDR1 as SNHLY and CDR2 as FYNNEI. The length of the CDR3 is 16 residues. Between the trimmed V and J ends, which lost 9 bases and 0 bases, there was a span of 20 bases. CDR3 nucleotide sequence: TGTGCCAGTCCTTCAAGCCAGGGACCCATGAACACTGAAGCTTTCTTT. Translated: CASPSSQGPMNTEAFF.

This clonotype was seen only a few times. V and J are TRBV12-3 or TRBV12-4 and TRBJ1-3; D is unclear. The CDR3 loop spans 14 amino acids. V was shortened by 7 bases and J by 0 bases, with 10 bases between the two germline ends. Here the CDR3 DNA reads TGTGCCAGCACCTGGTCCTCCTCTGGAAACACCATATATTTT. Translating gives CASTWSSSGNTIYF.

This clonotype was counted many times. V gene TRBV12-3 or TRBV12-4 combines with J gene TRBJ1-6; TRBD1 agrees at 7 bases. J gave up 4 bases and V 6 bases, and 3 bases lay outside the gene matches. The CDR3 runs to 14 residues. The CDR3 spells CASSRGEYNSPLHF. The CDR3 DNA reads TGTGCCAGCAGCAGGGGGGAATATAATTCACCCCTCCACTTT.

This chain joins TRBV28 and TRBJ1-5; the D gene is possibly TRBD1 (6 bases). V shed 6 bases and J shed 1 base, with 16 bases lying between them. The length of the CDR3 is 16 residues. CDR1 is MDHEN and CDR2 is SYDVKM in the germline V gene. CDR3 DNA: TGTGCCAGCAGCCGGCAGGGGACCGGGAGCAATCAGCCCCAGCATTTT. It specifies CASSRQGTGSNQPQHF.

The chain joins TRBV28 to TRBJ2-3; D unresolved. The V gene's germline CDR1 is MDHEN and CDR2 SYDVKM. Between the trimmed V and J ends, which lost 5 bases and 0 bases, there was a span of 15 bases. The CDR3 spans 16 residues. Written as DNA, the CDR3 is TGTGCCAGCAGTCTTGAGGACGTCGGCAGCACAGATACGCAGTATTTT. Its translation: CASSLEDVGSTDTQYF.

This chain joins TRBV4-1 and TRBJ2-3; unclear D gene. Trimming pared 3 bases from V and 2 bases from J, leaving 6 bases between. The CDR3 covers 13 residues. CDR1 MGHRA and CDR2 YSYEKL come from the germline V gene. The CDR3 reads CASSQKLTDTQYF. The CDR3 region has the DNA TGCGCCAGCAGCCAGAAACTCACAGATACGCAGTATTTT.

The V call is TRBV12-3 or TRBV12-4, the J call TRBJ2-2; no clear D gene. The CDR3 contains 14 residues. V was pared by 3 bases and J by 3 bases, with 8 bases between. The CDR3: CASSLYKYTGELFF. The CDR3 region has the DNA TGTGCCAGCAGTTTGTACAAATACACCGGGGAGCTGTTTTTT.

This clonotype was recorded a few times. For the CDR3, the DNA is TGTGCCAGCAACCCGGGCCTAGCGGGGGGAGATCAGTACGTC. The encoded protein is CASNPGLAGGDQYV. The J gene is TRBJ2-7, the V gene TRBV6-6; 11 nucleotides align to TRBD2. V dropped 7 bases and J dropped 10; count of bases not matched to a gene: 12. The CDR3 is 14 residues long. Germline lookup yields CDR1 MNHNY and CDR2 SVGAGI (reference sequence).